A selection of T cell receptor beta chains follows, all from one sample in a study of cytomegalovirus exposure and HLA in healthy donors. Measured with immunoSEQ multiplex PCR; TCRdb has only the in-frame clones, and not every one. The table has about 150,000 clones, roughly 78% seen once. Input material: PBMCs. These receptors were obtained from a man between 35 and 55 years old in good health and CMV-seropositive. Each CDR3 is given with its conserved first and last residue. Each record gives: clone size, CDR3 length, J gene, V gene, D gene, CDR3 DNA, CDR3 protein. The D gene is left open where the match is weak. Some rows mark clone size as missing; the rest say once, few, many or name a class of expanded clone.

abundance: NA
len: 15
j_gene: TRBJ2-1
v_gene: TRBV6-5
d_gene: TRBD2
CDR3nt: TGTGCCAGCAGACGAACTAGCGGGAGGGCAGAGGAGCAGTTCTTC
CDR3aa: CASRRTSGRAEEQFF

abundance: NA
len: 18
j_gene: TRBJ2-3
v_gene: TRBV4-1
d_gene: TRBD2
CDR3nt: TGCGCCAGCAGCCAAGATCCCAGCGGGAGGCCCTACACAGATACGCAGTATTTT
CDR3aa: CASSQDPSGRPYTDTQYF

abundance: NA
len: 15
j_gene: TRBJ2-3
v_gene: TRBV11-2
d_gene: TRBD1
CDR3nt: TGTGCCAGCAGCACACAGGGGACGGGCACAGATACGCAGTATTTT
CDR3aa: CASSTQGTGTDTQYF

abundance: NA
len: 14
j_gene: TRBJ2-7
v_gene: TRBV27
d_gene: NA
CDR3nt: TGTGCCAGCAGTTCCTCAGACAGATCCTACGAGCAGTACTTC
CDR3aa: CASSSSDRSYEQYF

abundance: NA
len: 14
j_gene: TRBJ2-1
v_gene: TRBV7-8
d_gene: TRBD1
CDR3nt: TGTGCCAGCAGCTATGGACAGGGGAAAAATGAGCAGTTCTTC
CDR3aa: CASSYGQGKNEQFF

abundance: NA
len: 13
j_gene: TRBJ2-7
v_gene: TRBV19
d_gene: NA
CDR3nt: TGTGCCAGTCAAACGGGACAAGTAGGAGAGCAGTACTTC
CDR3aa: CASQTGQVGEQYF

abundance: NA
len: 13
j_gene: TRBJ1-2
v_gene: TRBV7-3
d_gene: NA
CDR3nt: TGTGCCAGCAGCCCTCAGGAAAACTATGGCTACACCTTC
CDR3aa: CASSPQENYGYTF

abundance: NA
len: 15
j_gene: TRBJ1-2
v_gene: TRBV7-9
d_gene: TRBD1
CDR3nt: TGTGCCAGCAGCCCTACCATCGGGACAGGGGTTGGCTACACCTTC
CDR3aa: CASSPTIGTGVGYTF

abundance: NA
len: 18
j_gene: TRBJ2-1
v_gene: TRBV7-8
d_gene: NA
CDR3nt: TGTGCCAGCAGCTTAGTTATTCCGCACTCCCCCGCCTACAATGAGCAGTTCTTC
CDR3aa: CASSLVIPHSPAYNEQFF

abundance: NA
len: 14
j_gene: TRBJ1-1
v_gene: TRBV7-9
d_gene: NA
CDR3nt: TGTGCCAGCACCTTGGGGGCGGCTGACACTGAAGCTTTCTTT
CDR3aa: CASTLGAADTEAFF

abundance: NA
len: 14
j_gene: TRBJ1-5
v_gene: TRBV2
d_gene: NA
CDR3nt: TGTGCCAGCAGCCCCCGGAGTGGCAATCAGCCCCAGCATTTT
CDR3aa: CASSPRSGNQPQHF

abundance: NA
len: 16
j_gene: TRBJ2-7
v_gene: TRBV9
d_gene: TRBD1
CDR3nt: TGTGCCAGCAGCGTAGCCCCCCAGGGGGCGGAATCATGGCAGTACTTC
CDR3aa: CASSVAPQGAESWQYF

abundance: NA
len: 14
j_gene: TRBJ2-7
v_gene: TRBV27
d_gene: NA
CDR3nt: TGTGCCAGCAGGCCAGTTGGGGGCCACTACGAGCAGTACTTC
CDR3aa: CASRPVGGHYEQYF

abundance: few
len: 14
j_gene: TRBJ2-5
v_gene: TRBV18
d_gene: TRBD1
CDR3nt: TGTGCCAGCTCACCGACAGGGCGGGAAGAGACCCAGTACTTC
CDR3aa: CASSPTGREETQYF

abundance: NA
len: 18
j_gene: TRBJ2-6
v_gene: TRBV5-6
d_gene: TRBD2
CDR3nt: TGTGCCAGCAGCTTGCGGCCTAGCGGGAGGGCTGGGGCCAACGTCCTGACTTTC
CDR3aa: CASSLRPSGRAGANVLTF

abundance: NA
len: 14
j_gene: TRBJ2-4
v_gene: TRBV2
d_gene: TRBD1
CDR3nt: TGTGCCAGCAGACCCAACAGGGGGGAAAACATTCAGTACTTC
CDR3aa: CASRPNRGENIQYF

abundance: NA
len: 14
j_gene: TRBJ1-5
v_gene: TRBV19
d_gene: NA
CDR3nt: TGTGCCAGTAGTATCGAAGGGGGAAATCAGCCCCAGCATTTT
CDR3aa: CASSIEGGNQPQHF

abundance: NA
len: 13
j_gene: TRBJ2-5
v_gene: TRBV5-5
d_gene: NA
CDR3nt: TGTGCCAGCAGCTTGGGACAGTTCGAGACCCAGTACTTC
CDR3aa: CASSLGQFETQYF

abundance: NA
len: 14
j_gene: TRBJ1-5
v_gene: TRBV28
d_gene: TRBD1
CDR3nt: TGTGCCAGCAGGGGACAGGGAAGCAATCAGCCCCAGCATTTT
CDR3aa: CASRGQGSNQPQHF

abundance: NA
len: 17
j_gene: TRBJ2-7
v_gene: TRBV7-9
d_gene: TRBD2
CDR3nt: TGTGCCAGCAGCTTAGCGGTCCTACTAGCGGGAGTCCACGAGCAGTACTTC
CDR3aa: CASSLAVLLAGVHEQYF

abundance: NA
len: 16
j_gene: TRBJ2-5
v_gene: TRBV5-6
d_gene: NA
CDR3nt: TGTGCCAGCAGCGGGGGACATGACGGCCATCAAGAGACCCAGTACTTC
CDR3aa: CASSGGHDGHQETQYF

abundance: few
len: 15
j_gene: TRBJ2-6
v_gene: TRBV6-5
d_gene: NA
CDR3nt: TGTGCCAGCAGTATCCAGGGAACTGGGGCCAACGTCCTGACTTTC
CDR3aa: CASSIQGTGANVLTF

abundance: once
len: 17
j_gene: TRBJ1-3
v_gene: TRBV7-2
d_gene: NA
CDR3nt: TGTGCCAGCAGCTTAGATGCAGGGGTCTTCTCTGGAAACACCATATATTTT
CDR3aa: CASSLDAGVFSGNTIYF

abundance: NA
len: 15
j_gene: TRBJ2-1
v_gene: TRBV5-1
d_gene: TRBD2
CDR3nt: TGCGCCAGCAGCTTGGGGACTAGCGGTTATAATGAGCAGTTCTTC
CDR3aa: CASSLGTSGYNEQFF

abundance: NA
len: 17
j_gene: TRBJ2-4
v_gene: TRBV6-1
d_gene: NA
CDR3nt: TGTGCCAGCAGTGCTAATTACCTGGGACTAGCCAAAAACATTCAGTACTTC
CDR3aa: CASSANYLGLAKNIQYF

abundance: NA
len: 12
j_gene: TRBJ2-7
v_gene: TRBV30
d_gene: NA
CDR3nt: TGTGCCTGGAGTCCAAATTCCTACGAGCAGTACTTC
CDR3aa: CAWSPNSYEQYF

abundance: NA
len: 14
j_gene: TRBJ1-2
v_gene: TRBV27
d_gene: NA
CDR3nt: TGTGCCAGCAGCCTAACGAGACAGGTCTATGGCTACACCTTC
CDR3aa: CASSLTRQVYGYTF

abundance: NA
len: 16
j_gene: TRBJ2-5
v_gene: TRBV19
d_gene: NA
CDR3nt: TGTGCCAGTAGGGGCCTCCGGGGGGCTGGGTGGGAGACCCAGTACTTC
CDR3aa: CASRGLRGAGWETQYF

abundance: NA
len: 14
j_gene: TRBJ1-2
v_gene: TRBV4-2
d_gene: TRBD1
CDR3nt: TGTGCCAGCAGCCAAGGGACAGGATGGAATGGCTACACCTTC
CDR3aa: CASSQGTGWNGYTF

abundance: NA
len: 13
j_gene: TRBJ1-1
v_gene: TRBV28
d_gene: NA
CDR3nt: TGTGCCAGCAGCTTCACAGTACCCACTGAAGCTTTCTTT
CDR3aa: CASSFTVPTEAFF

abundance: NA
len: 15
j_gene: TRBJ1-4
v_gene: TRBV5-1
d_gene: TRBD1
CDR3nt: TGCGCCAGCAGCCAGGACGCGACAGGGGAGGAAAAACTGTTTTTT
CDR3aa: CASSQDATGEEKLFF

abundance: NA
len: 15
j_gene: TRBJ2-7
v_gene: TRBV18
d_gene: NA
CDR3nt: TGTGCCAGCTCACCTAATAGCGCCAACTCCTACGAGCAGTACTTC
CDR3aa: CASSPNSANSYEQYF